This paragraph reports one TCR beta chain. In the original workflow: Reference gene primer amplification yielded estimated nucleated cell counts. The data were produced by immunoSEQ multiplex PCR, yet TCRdb's version contains in-frame clones alone and is incomplete. The V and J calls and clone size were taken over from that table, and D and trimming were inferred from the DNA. Of some 220,000 clones in the sample, more than 75% were seen once. The record originates from a study of blood T cell repertoires in COVID-19. Trimming pared 5 bases from V and 6 bases from J, leaving 8 bases between. The germline gives CDR1 DFQATT, CDR2 SNEGSKA (reference sequence). This CDR3 is 11 amino acids long.

This receptor was obtained from a human donor in a cohort sampled during active COVID-19. This chain joins TRBV20-1 and TRBJ2-1; D possibly corresponds to TRBD2 (5 bases). Sequenced material: peripheral blood. Here the CDR3 DNA reads TGCAGTGCTTTACTAGGCAATGAGCAGTTCTTC. Its translation is CSALLGNEQFF.